A selection of T cell receptor beta chains follows, all from one sample in a study of immune evolution from preneoplasia to lung adenocarcinoma. TCRdb's table, derived via immunoSEQ multiplex PCR, lists solely in-frame clones and lacks some. The sample shows 8,500 to 14,000 clones, 60% to 85% of them seen only once. The sequenced material came from FFPE minimally invasive lung adenocarcinoma tissue. Receptors were obtained from a person aged 60-79 years with lung adenocarcinoma. The CDR3 runs from the conserved cysteine through the conserved F or W. A D gene is named only where the DNA matches it firmly. Clone size is not always given. Where it is, it says once, few, many or a class for expanded clones.

>TRBV7-9|.|TRBJ2-3|.
TGTGCCAGCAGCGCGGTGGGAATAGATACGCAGTATTTT
CASSAVGIDTQYF
>TRBV2|TRBD2|TRBJ2-7|.
TGTGCCAGCACCGTGGGGGGGTCCTACGAGCAGTACTTC
CASTVGGSYEQYF
>TRBV5-1|TRBD2|TRBJ2-1|.
TGCGCCAGCAGCCGAGCCTTTAGCGGGGCCGCCACCGACAATGAGCAGTTCTTC
CASSRAFSGAATDNEQFF
>TRBV5-1|TRBD1|TRBJ1-2|.
TGCGCCAGCAGCTTCATACAGGGGACTGAGGATGGCTACACCTTC
CASSFIQGTEDGYTF
>TRBV28|.|TRBJ2-3|medium-sized
TGTGCCAGCAGCCCGAATTGGGGGGGCACAGATACGCAGTATTTT
CASSPNWGGTDTQYF
>TRBV27|TRBD2|TRBJ2-3|.
TGTGCCAGCAGTTTGAGTAGTAGCGGGGCCACAGATACGCAGTATTTT
CASSLSSSGATDTQYF
>TRBV5-5|.|TRBJ1-4|.
TGTGCCAGCAGCCTTGGACGGCTAACTAATGAAAAACTGTTTTTT
CASSLGRLTNEKLFF
>TRBV6-4|.|TRBJ2-1|few
TGTGCCAGCAGTGAAGGCGGGGGCCGCTACAATGAGCAGTTCTTC
CASSEGGGRYNEQFF
>TRBV10-3|.|TRBJ2-1|.
TGTGCCATCAGTGACCCCCGATACAATGAGCAGTTCTTC
CAISDPRYNEQFF
>TRBV6-5|.|TRBJ1-2|.
TGTGCCAGCAGGCGCGGAGGGGGCTACACCTTC
CASRRGGGYTF
>TRBV7-8|.|TRBJ1-5|.
TGTGCCAGCAACGGAGGAGATAGCAATCAGCCCCAGCATTTT
CASNGGDSNQPQHF
>TRBV6-1|.|TRBJ1-5|.
TGTGCCAGCAGTGAAGGGGGTGGCAGGGATCAGCCCCAGCATTTT
CASSEGGGRDQPQHF
>TRBV9|.|TRBJ2-5|.
TGTGCCAGCAGCGTAGTCGGGGACCACCAAGAGACCCAGTACTTC
CASSVVGDHQETQYF
>TRBV18|.|TRBJ1-5|.
TGTGCCAGCTCAGACCAGGGGAGATATAGCAATCAGCCCCAGCATTTT
CASSDQGRYSNQPQHF
>TRBV19|.|TRBJ2-2|.
TGTGCCAGTAGTATAGCGGGGGCGGGCGGGGAGCTGTTTTTT
CASSIAGAGGELFF
>TRBV10-1|.|TRBJ1-1|.
TGCGCCAGCAGTGATGCCAGGGGCTCCATGAACACTGAAGCTTTCTTT
CASSDARGSMNTEAFF
>TRBV27|.|TRBJ2-1|.
TGTGCCAGCAGTTTTATTCCTGCAATTCCATATGAGCAGTTCTTC
CASSFIPAIPYEQFF
>TRBV11-1|TRBD2|TRBJ2-5|.
TGTGCCAGCAGCTTAGAACTAGCGGGAATCCAAGAGACCCAGTACTTC
CASSLELAGIQETQYF
>TRBV11-1|.|TRBJ2-5|.
TGTGCCAGCAGCTTAGATAGGACCCAAGAGACCCAGTACTTC
CASSLDRTQETQYF
>TRBV5-1|TRBD1|TRBJ2-1|.
TGCGCCAGCAGCTTATCCGGACAGGGGGCCGGGGGGGAGCAGTTCTTC
CASSLSGQGAGGEQFF